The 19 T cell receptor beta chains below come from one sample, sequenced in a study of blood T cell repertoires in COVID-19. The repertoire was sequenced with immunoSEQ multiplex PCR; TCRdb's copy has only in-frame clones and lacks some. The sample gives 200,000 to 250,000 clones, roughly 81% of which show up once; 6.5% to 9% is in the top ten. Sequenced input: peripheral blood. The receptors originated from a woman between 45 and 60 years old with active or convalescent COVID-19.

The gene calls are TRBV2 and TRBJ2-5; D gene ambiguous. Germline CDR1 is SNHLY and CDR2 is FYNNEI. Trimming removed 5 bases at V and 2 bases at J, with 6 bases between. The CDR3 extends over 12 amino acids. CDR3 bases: TGTGCCAGCAGTCTGACTCAAGAGACCCAGTACTTC. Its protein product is CASSLTQETQYF. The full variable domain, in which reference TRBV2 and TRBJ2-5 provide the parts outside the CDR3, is EPEVTQTPSHQVTQMGQEVILRCVPISNHLYFYWYRQILGQKVEFLVSFYNNEISEKSEIFDDQFSVERPDGSNFTLKIRSTKLEDSAMYFCASSLTQETQYFGPGTRLLVL.

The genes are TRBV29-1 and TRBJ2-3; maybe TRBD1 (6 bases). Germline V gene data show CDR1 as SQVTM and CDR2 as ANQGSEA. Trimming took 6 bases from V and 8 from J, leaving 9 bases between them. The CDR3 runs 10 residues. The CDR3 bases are TGCAGCGTGGGGGCTGGTACGCAGTATTTT. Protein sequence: CSVGAGTQYF.

CDR3: CASSPSGRGFSSYNSPLHF. The CDR3 nucleotides read TGTGCCAGCAGCCCCTCCGGGCGGGGGTTTAGCTCCTATAATTCACCCCTCCACTTT. The V gene is TRBV28, the J gene TRBJ1-6, with D tentatively TRBD1 (5 bases). The CDR3 runs 19 residues. V was clipped by 6 bases and J by 0 bases, with 21 bases between them. Germline V gene data show CDR1 as MDHEN and CDR2 as SYDVKM.

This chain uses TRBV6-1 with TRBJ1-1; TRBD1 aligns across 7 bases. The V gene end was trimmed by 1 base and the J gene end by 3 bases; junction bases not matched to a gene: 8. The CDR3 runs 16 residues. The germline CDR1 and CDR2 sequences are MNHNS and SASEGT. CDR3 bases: TGTGCCAGCAGTGAAGGTTGGGGGACAGCAGACACTGAAGCTTTCTTT. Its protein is CASSEGWGTADTEAFF.

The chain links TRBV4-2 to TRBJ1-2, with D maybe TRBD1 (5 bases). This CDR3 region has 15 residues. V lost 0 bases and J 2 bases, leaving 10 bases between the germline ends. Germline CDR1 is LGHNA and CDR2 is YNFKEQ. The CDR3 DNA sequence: TGTGCCAGCAGCCAAGATCCCAGGGAAAACTATGGCTACACCTTC. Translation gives CASSQDPRENYGYTF.

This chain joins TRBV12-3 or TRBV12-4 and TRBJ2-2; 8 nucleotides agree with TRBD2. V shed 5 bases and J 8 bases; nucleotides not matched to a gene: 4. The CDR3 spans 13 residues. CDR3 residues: CASSPAGEGELFF. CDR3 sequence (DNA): TGTGCCAGCAGTCCAGCGGGGGAGGGGGAGCTGTTTTTT.

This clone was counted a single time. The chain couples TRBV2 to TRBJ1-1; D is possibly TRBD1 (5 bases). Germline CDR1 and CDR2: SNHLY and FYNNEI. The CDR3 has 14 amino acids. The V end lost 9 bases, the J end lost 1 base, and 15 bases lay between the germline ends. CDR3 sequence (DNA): TGTGCCAGTCTGCCACAGGAGAAGAACACTGAAGCTTTCTTT. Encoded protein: CASLPQEKNTEAFF.

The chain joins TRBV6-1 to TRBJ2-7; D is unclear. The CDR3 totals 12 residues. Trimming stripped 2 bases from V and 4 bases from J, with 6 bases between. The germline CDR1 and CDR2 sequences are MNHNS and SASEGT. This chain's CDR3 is CASSELSYEQYV. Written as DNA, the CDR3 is TGTGCCAGCAGTGAACTTTCGTACGAGCAGTACGTC.

For the CDR3, the DNA is TGTGCCAGCAGCTTTGGGGGACTAGCGGGGGCCCTATCCTACGAGCAGTACGTC. It translates to CASSFGGLAGALSYEQYV. V usage is TRBV5-5 and J usage is TRBJ2-7; 14 nucleotides agree with TRBD2. With 2 bases clipped from V and 1 base from J, the junction kept 8 bases outside the gene matches. The CDR3 sequence is 18 residues long. Germline CDR1 is SGHKS and CDR2 is YYEKEE (reference sequence).

CDR3 coding DNA: TGTGCCAGCAGTTTAACCGGGACAAGGGAGACCCAGTACTTC. Its translation is CASSLTGTRETQYF. The V call is TRBV28, the J call TRBJ2-5; TRBD1 might be the D (6 bases). The germline V gene encodes CDR1 MDHEN and CDR2 SYDVKM. The CDR3 loop spans 14 amino acids. V gave up 2 bases and J gave up 5 bases, with 12 bases separating them.

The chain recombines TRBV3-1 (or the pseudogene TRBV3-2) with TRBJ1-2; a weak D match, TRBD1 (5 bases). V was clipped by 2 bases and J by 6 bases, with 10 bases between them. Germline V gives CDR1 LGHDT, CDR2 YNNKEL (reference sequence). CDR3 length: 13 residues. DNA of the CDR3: TGTGCCAGCAGCCAAATCGGGGGAAATGGCTACACCTTC. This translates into CASSQIGGNGYTF.

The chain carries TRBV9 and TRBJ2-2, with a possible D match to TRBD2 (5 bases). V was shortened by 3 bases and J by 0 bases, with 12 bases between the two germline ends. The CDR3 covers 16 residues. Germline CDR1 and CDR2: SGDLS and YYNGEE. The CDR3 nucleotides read TGTGCCAGCAGCGAGAGGGCAGGATCGAACACCGGGGAGCTGTTTTTT. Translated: CASSERAGSNTGELFF.

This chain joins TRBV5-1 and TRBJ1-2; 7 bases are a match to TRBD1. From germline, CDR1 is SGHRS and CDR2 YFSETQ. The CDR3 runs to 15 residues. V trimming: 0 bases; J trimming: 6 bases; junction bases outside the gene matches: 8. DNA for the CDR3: TGCGCCAGCAGCTTGGGACAGGGTTTGGGGGATGGCTACACCTTC. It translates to CASSLGQGLGDGYTF.

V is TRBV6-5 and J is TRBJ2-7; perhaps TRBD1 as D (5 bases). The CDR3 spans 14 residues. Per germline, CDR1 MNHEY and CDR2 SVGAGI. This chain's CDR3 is CASSDSRQGYEQYV. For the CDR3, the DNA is TGTGCCAGCAGTGACTCCCGTCAGGGCTACGAGCAGTACGTC.

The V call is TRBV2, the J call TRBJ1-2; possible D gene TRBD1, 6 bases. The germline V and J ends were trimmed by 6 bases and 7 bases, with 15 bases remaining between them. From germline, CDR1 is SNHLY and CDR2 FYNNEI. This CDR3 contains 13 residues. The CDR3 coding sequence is TGTGCCAGCAGCGAACAGGGATTGGGTGGCTACACCTTC. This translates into CASSEQGLGGYTF.

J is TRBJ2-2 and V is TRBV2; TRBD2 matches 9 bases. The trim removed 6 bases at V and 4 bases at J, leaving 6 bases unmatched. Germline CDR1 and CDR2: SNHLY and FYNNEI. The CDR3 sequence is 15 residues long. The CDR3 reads CASRGGLAGTGELFF. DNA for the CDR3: TGTGCCAGCAGGGGGGGACTAGCAGGCACCGGGGAGCTGTTTTTT.

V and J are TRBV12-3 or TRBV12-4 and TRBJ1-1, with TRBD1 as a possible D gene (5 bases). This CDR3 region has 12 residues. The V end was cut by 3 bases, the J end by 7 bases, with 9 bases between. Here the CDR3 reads CASSLGQGEAFF. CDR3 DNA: TGTGCCAGCAGTTTGGGGCAGGGTGAAGCTTTCTTT.

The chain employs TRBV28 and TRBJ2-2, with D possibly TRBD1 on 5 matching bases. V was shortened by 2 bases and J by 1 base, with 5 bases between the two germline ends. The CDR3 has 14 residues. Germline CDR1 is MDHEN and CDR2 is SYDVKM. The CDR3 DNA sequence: TGTGCCAGCAGTTTAACAGGGAACACCGGGGAGCTGTTTTTT. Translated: CASSLTGNTGELFF.

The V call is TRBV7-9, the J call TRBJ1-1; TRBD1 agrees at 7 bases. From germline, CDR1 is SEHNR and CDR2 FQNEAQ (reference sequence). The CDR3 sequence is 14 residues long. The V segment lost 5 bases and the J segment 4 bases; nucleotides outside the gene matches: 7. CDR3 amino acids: CASSLDRVGTEAFF. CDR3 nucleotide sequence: TGTGCCAGCAGCCTCGACAGGGTGGGCACTGAAGCTTTCTTT.